The 12 T cell receptor beta chains listed next were all sequenced from one sample in a study of post-analysis software for immune sequencing data. General observations from the study: Patients used about 5 TRBV segments, including TRBV5-6, TRBV5-1 and TRBV20-1, more often than controls.

Tagging with unique molecular identifiers was a feature of the TCR beta cDNA libraries. TCRdb re-called the PCR reads with MiXCR, one entry per CDR3 protein. The profile shows roughly 670,000 distinct CDR3 sequences, over 45% of them singletons. Their antigens remain unidentified. Sequenced sample: blood. The receptor set was obtained from a girl aged 2-9 years with multiple sclerosis.

V is TRBV9 and J is TRBJ2-3, with D perhaps given as TRBD1 or TRBD2 (5 bases each). From germline, CDR1 is SGDLS and CDR2 YYNGEE. The CDR3 length is 14 residues. The ends were cut back, 2 bases at V and 5 bases at J, with 12 bases in the middle. The CDR3 sequence is CASSVGPSGDTQYF. The CDR3 coding sequence is TGTGCCAGCAGCGTGGGACCCAGCGGAGATACGCAGTATTTT.

The V call is TRBV7-9, the J call TRBJ2-1, with D uncertain. This CDR3 spans 11 amino acids. The V end was cut by 3 bases, the J end by 8 bases, with 5 bases between. Germline V lookup: CDR1 SEHNR, CDR2 FQNEAQ (reference sequence). This CDR3 is CASSFRHEQFF. The CDR3 bases are TGTGCCAGCAGCTTCCGACATGAGCAGTTCTTC.

This clonotype has just a few counts. The V and J genes are TRBV12-3 or TRBV12-4 and TRBJ2-3; 7 bases map to TRBD1. The length of the CDR3 is 12 residues. V trimming: 8 bases; J trimming: 1 base; junction bases outside the gene matches: 0. The CDR3 region is CASGQGTDTQYF. For the CDR3, the DNA is TGTGCCAGCGGACAGGGCACAGATACGCAGTATTTT.

This clonotype was counted only a few times. The rearrangement uses TRBV14 and TRBJ2-7; D is perhaps TRBD2 (5 bases). Trimming left V 0 bases short and J 4 bases short, with 16 bases between. There are 16 residues in the CDR3. In germline, CDR1 is SGHDN, CDR2 FVKESK. DNA for the CDR3: TGTGCCAGCAGCCAAGATGGGGTCGGAGGCCTTTACGAGCAGTACTTC. As protein: CASSQDGVGGLYEQYF. The variable domain in full, completed from reference TRBV14 and TRBJ2-7, reads EAGVTQFPSHSVIEKGQTVTLRCDPISGHDNLYWYRRVMGKEIKFLLHFVKESKQDESGMPNNRFLAERTGGTYSTLKVQPAELEDSGVYFCASSQDGVGGLYEQYFGPGTRLTVT.

This clonotype was seen more than once but under ten times. The chain is built from TRBV6-5 and TRBJ1-2; D possibly corresponds to TRBD1 (5 bases). Trimming shortened V by 5 bases and J by 4 bases, and 11 bases separated the two germline ends. The CDR3 length is 13 residues. Germline V gene lookup returns CDR1 MNHEY and CDR2 SVGAGI. CDR3 region: CASSPNRFYGYTF. The DNA of the CDR3 is TGTGCCAGCAGTCCGAACAGGTTCTATGGCTACACCTTC.

CDR3 in DNA: TGTGCCAGCTCACCAGACTATGGCTACACCTTC. It codes for CASSPDYGYTF. The gene calls are TRBV18 and TRBJ1-2; D remains ambiguous. V was clipped by 2 bases and J by 3 bases, with 1 base between them. Germline V gene sequence: CDR1 KGHSH, CDR2 LQKENI. The CDR3 loop spans 11 amino acids.

The rearrangement joins TRBV7-2 to TRBJ2-7; TRBD2 matches at 9 bases. Germline V gene sequence: CDR1 SGHTA, CDR2 FQGNSA. J was trimmed by 2 bases and V by 3 bases; bases with no gene match: 8. This CDR3 is built from 16 residues. CDR3 DNA: TGTGCCAGCAGCTTTCATGGCGGGGGGGCCCCCTACGAGCAGTACTTC. Translated, it gives CASSFHGGGAPYEQYF.

This clonotype has only a few counts. V and J are TRBV12-3 or TRBV12-4 and TRBJ2-1, with D perhaps matching TRBD2 (6 bases). The CDR3 has 17 amino acids. The V and J ends lost 7 bases and 8 bases respectively, with 27 bases between them. The CDR3 DNA follows: TGTGCCAGCATCTCCGGCCGGACTAATCCGACTCTGCATGAGCAGTTCTTC. Protein product: CASISGRTNPTLHEQFF.

This sequence joins TRBV5-4 and TRBJ1-5, with TRBD1 matching 7 bases. V shed 9 bases, J shed 1 base, and the junction held 7 bases outside the gene matches. This CDR3 has 14 amino acids. Germline CDR1 is SGHNT and CDR2 is YYREEE (reference sequence). CDR3 DNA sequence: TGTGCCACTGAACAGGGGAGCAGCAATCAGCCCCAGCATTTT. As protein: CATEQGSSNQPQHF.

This clonotype was detected only once. The chain uses TRBV7-2 and TRBJ2-7, with TRBD2 matching over 7 bases. V lost 2 bases to trimming and J lost 3 bases; unmatched junction nucleotides: 4. The V gene's germline CDR1 is SGHTA and CDR2 FQGNSA. This CDR3 comprises 14 residues. The DNA for the CDR3 is TGTGCCAGCAGCTTAAGCTTAGCGGGCTACGAGCAGTACTTC. The encoded protein is CASSLSLAGYEQYF.

This clonotype was observed a handful of times. V gene TRBV4-1 combines with J gene TRBJ1-2, with a weak D call TRBD1 (5 bases). V was trimmed by 0 bases and J by 6 bases, leaving 8 bases between them. Germline-derived CDR1 and CDR2 are MGHRA and YSYEKL. The CDR3 extends over 13 amino acids. The CDR3 loop is CASSQDWGNGYTF. In nucleotides, the CDR3 is TGCGCCAGCAGCCAAGATTGGGGGAATGGCTACACCTTC.

The sample holds a few counts of this clonotype. The chain combines TRBV9 with TRBJ2-5; TRBD2 agrees at 7 bases. CDR3 length: 16 residues. The J segment lost 4 bases and the V segment lost 0 bases, leaving 9 bases of the junction unmatched. From germline, CDR1 is SGDLS and CDR2 YYNGEE. The CDR3 sequence: CASSVGLGGSAETQYF. The CDR3 DNA reads TGTGCCAGCAGCGTAGGTTTGGGCGGGAGCGCAGAGACCCAGTACTTC.